These 29 T cell receptor beta chains originate from one sample sequenced in a study of cytomegalovirus exposure and HLA in healthy donors. The PCR was carried out with 60 Vbeta primers and 13 Jbeta primers. Using immunoSEQ multiplex PCR, the repertoire was profiled, and TCRdb retains in-frame clones only, with some absent. The profile shows roughly 110,000 clones, roughly 74% of them singletons. Sequenced input: PBMCs. All receptors come from a man aged 40-55 years in good health and CMV-seronegative.

The V call is TRBV13, the J call TRBJ2-3; a weak D match, TRBD2 (5 bases). CDR3 size: 15 residues. From germline, CDR1 is PRHDT and CDR2 FYEKMQ (reference sequence). Trimming left V 4 bases short and J 0 bases short, with 11 bases between. CDR3 in DNA: TGTGCCAGCAGCTCTCGACGGACTAGCACAGATACGCAGTATTTT. Translation: CASSSRRTSTDTQYF.

This clone was seen a few times. The chain combines TRBV10-1 with TRBJ2-7; D perhaps matches TRBD1 (7 bases). Germline V gene lookup returns CDR1 WNHNN and CDR2 SYGVQD (reference sequence). The V end was cut by 5 bases, the J end by 3 bases, with 14 bases between. This CDR3 contains 14 residues. The CDR3 nucleotides are TGCGCCAGCAGTCCGAACAGGGGAGGCTACGAGCAGTACTTC. It yields the protein CASSPNRGGYEQYF.

In this sample, this clone turned up once. CDR3 nucleotide sequence: TGTGCCAGCAGCTTGTTCGGGGGGCAAGAGACCCAGTACTTC. This encodes CASSLFGGQETQYF. V usage is TRBV5-6 and J usage is TRBJ2-5, with 7 bases lining up with TRBD2. Germline-derived CDR1 and CDR2 are SGHDT and YYEEEE. The junction had 2 bases not matched to a gene; V was cut back by 1 base and J by 2 bases. The CDR3 runs to 14 residues. Combining the CDR3 with reference TRBV5-6 and TRBJ2-5 gives the whole variable domain DAGVTQSPTHLIKTRGQQVTLRCSPKSGHDTVSWYQQALGQGPQFIFQYYEEEERQRGNFPDRFSGHQFPNYSSELNVNALLLGDSALYLCASSLFGGQETQYFGPGTRLLVL.

The J gene is TRBJ2-5, the V gene TRBV11-2, with 9 bases aligning to TRBD2. The germline gives CDR1 SGHAT, CDR2 FQNNGV. The CDR3 is 18 amino acids. Unmatched junction bases numbered 13, after V lost 1 base and J lost 4 bases. The CDR3 loop is CASSLGGGRGGRGETQYF. The CDR3 DNA follows: TGTGCCAGCAGCTTAGGTGGAGGGCGGGGGGGCCGAGGAGAGACCCAGTACTTC.

The chain recombines TRBV21-1 with TRBJ2-7; the D call in the table, TRBD1, was not verified against the DNA. TRBV21-1 is shown as a pseudogene. The CDR3 extends over 16 amino acids. DNA of the CDR3: TGTGCCAGCAGCTCCCTCGCGCGGGACAGGGGTTACGAGCAGTACTTC. Its translation: CASSSLARDRGYEQYF.

The V call is TRBV25-1, the J call TRBJ1-5; D not resolved. Per the germline V gene, CDR1 is MGHDK and CDR2 is SYGVNS. The CDR3 sequence is 16 residues long. The germline V and J ends were trimmed by 5 bases and 2 bases, with 16 bases remaining between them. CDR3 residues: CASSTFWPGGNQPQHF. CDR3 in DNA: TGTGCCAGCAGTACCTTCTGGCCCGGGGGCAATCAGCCCCAGCATTTT.

This clone has only a few counts. The chain is built from TRBV1 and TRBJ2-3; the table's D call of TRBD2 was not tested on the DNA. TRBV1 is annotated as a pseudogene. This CDR3 is 19 amino acids long. In nucleotides, the CDR3 is TGCACCAGCAGGGGGGACTACAGCGGGGGGGCGCAGGGCACAGATACGCAGTATTTT. Its translation is CTSRGDYSGGAQGTDTQYF.

The V and J genes are TRBV7-9 and TRBJ2-3; unclear D gene. CDR3 length: 15 residues. Germline assignment: CDR1 SEHNR and CDR2 FQNEAQ (reference sequence). The germline V and J ends were trimmed by 3 bases and 5 bases, with 15 bases remaining between them. DNA for the CDR3: TGTGCCAGCAGCTTTTACTCTGCCGTCCAAGATACGCAGTATTTT. Amino acid sequence: CASSFYSAVQDTQYF.

The rearrangement joins TRBV5-8 to TRBJ2-3; a weak D match, TRBD2 (5 bases). The CDR3 has 14 amino acids. The ends were cut back, 4 bases at V and 3 bases at J, with 12 bases in the middle. Germline-derived CDR1 and CDR2 are SGHTS and YDEGEE. The CDR3 protein is CASSPVRGTDTQYF. The CDR3 coding sequence is TGTGCCAGCAGCCCGGTACGGGGTACAGATACGCAGTATTTT.

The J gene is TRBJ2-5, the V gene TRBV5-1, with TRBD2 identical over 8 bases. Germline loops: CDR1 SGHRS, CDR2 YFSETQ. V lost 5 bases and J lost 2; bases outside the gene matches: 5. CDR3 length equals 14 residues. The CDR3 nucleotides are TGCGCCAGCAGACTAGCGGTGTCGCAAGAGACCCAGTACTTC. This codes for CASRLAVSQETQYF.

The chain is built from TRBV5-3 and TRBJ1-1; D call uncertain. TRBV5-3 has ORF status, its function being uncertain. CDR3 length: 13 amino acids. Trimming took 4 bases from V and 2 from J, leaving 9 bases between them. The CDR3 loop is CARSPGRNTEAFF. The CDR3 bases are TGTGCCAGAAGCCCGGGGAGAAACACTGAAGCTTTCTTT.

Here the CDR3 DNA reads TGTGCCACTTCTCCAGGGGCATCATCCACAGATACGCAGTATTTT. It encodes CATSPGASSTDTQYF. The chain uses TRBV6-1 and TRBJ2-3; TRBD1 might be the D (6 bases). The CDR3 is 15 residues long. The V and J ends lost 10 bases and 2 bases respectively, with 19 bases between them. CDR1 is MNHNS and CDR2 is SASEGT in the germline V gene.

The rearrangement uses TRBV15 and TRBJ2-2; TRBD1 matches at 9 bases. The CDR3 has 15 residues. Germline V lookup: CDR1 LNHNV, CDR2 YYDKDF (reference sequence). The J segment lost 4 bases and the V segment lost 5 bases, leaving 5 bases of the junction unmatched. The CDR3 loop reads CATSFRDRVTGELFF. CDR3 nucleotide sequence: TGTGCCACCAGCTTTCGGGACAGGGTCACCGGGGAGCTGTTTTTT.

V and J are TRBV14 and TRBJ2-7, with 12 bases aligning to TRBD2. Germline-derived CDR1 and CDR2 are SGHDN and FVKESK. This CDR3 comprises 18 residues. The junction had 12 bases not matched to a gene; V was cut back by 4 bases and J by 2 bases. CDR3 in amino acids: CASSRGGLAGRTTYEQYF. In DNA form, the CDR3 reads TGTGCCAGCAGCCGGGGCGGACTAGCGGGAAGAACTACCTACGAGCAGTACTTC.

The chain has TRBV7-8 and TRBJ1-6, with D possibly matching TRBD1 (6 bases). Germline lookup yields CDR1 SGHVS and CDR2 FQNEAQ. Between the trimmed V and J ends, which lost 5 bases and 11 bases, there was a span of 16 bases. The CDR3 contains 14 residues. CDR3 region: CASSEVGGLAPLHF. Written as DNA, the CDR3 is TGTGCCAGCAGCGAGGTAGGGGGTCTTGCACCCCTCCACTTT.

The chain joins TRBV4-1 to TRBJ2-7, with TRBD1 matching 8 bases. Trimming cost V 0 bases and J 2 bases; bases outside gene matches: 3. CDR1 and CDR2 from the germline V gene are MGHRA and YSYEKL. CDR3 size: 15 residues. The CDR3 DNA follows: TGCGCCAGCAGCCAAGATTTGGACAGGGCCTACGAGCAGTACTTC. Translating gives CASSQDLDRAYEQYF.

This clone was counted a few times. The chain recombines TRBV19 with TRBJ1-5; D might be TRBD1 (5 bases). The CDR3 runs 15 residues. Germline V gene data show CDR1 as LNHDA and CDR2 as SQIVND (reference sequence). V was pared by 1 base and J by 7 bases, with 14 bases between. The CDR3 here is CASSIGQGGLQPQHF. The CDR3 DNA is TGTGCCAGTAGTATAGGGCAGGGAGGACTCCAGCCCCAGCATTTT.

This clone turned up a few times. The chain employs TRBV7-8 and TRBJ2-1, with D possibly matching TRBD2 (7 bases). This CDR3 is 15 amino acids long. The germline CDR1 and CDR2 sequences are SGHVS and FQNEAQ. V was clipped by 1 base and J by 4 bases, with 11 bases between them. The CDR3 sequence is CASSLGGGRYNEQFF. The CDR3 DNA is TGTGCCAGCAGCTTAGGCGGGGGCCGGTACAATGAGCAGTTCTTC.

The V and J genes are TRBV9 and TRBJ2-1, with D possibly matching TRBD1 (5 bases). This CDR3 contains 13 residues. Germline assignment: CDR1 SGDLS and CDR2 YYNGEE. V lost 4 bases and J 7 bases, leaving 12 bases between the germline ends. CDR3 region: CASSPTQGNEQFF. In nucleotides, the CDR3 is TGTGCCAGCAGCCCAACCCAGGGAAATGAGCAGTTCTTC.

The chain is built from TRBV2 and TRBJ2-4; 11 nucleotides match TRBD1. The CDR3 runs to 17 residues. J gave up 1 base and V 6 bases, and 8 bases lay outside the gene matches. In germline, CDR1 is SNHLY, CDR2 FYNNEI. CDR3 in amino acids: CASSRTGGDWAKNIQYF. CDR3 in DNA: TGTGCCAGCAGCAGGACAGGGGGCGATTGGGCCAAAAACATTCAGTACTTC.

This chain connects TRBV6-5 to TRBJ1-5; D is undetermined. V was clipped by 0 bases and J by 0 bases, with 6 bases between them. The CDR3 is made up of 15 amino acids. In germline, CDR1 is MNHEY, CDR2 SVGAGI. CDR3 region: CASSYSRYSNQPQHF. The CDR3 DNA is TGTGCCAGCAGTTACTCGAGGTATAGCAATCAGCCCCAGCATTTT.

The rearrangement joins TRBV7-2 to TRBJ1-2; 9 bases are shared with TRBD1. Trimming cost V 5 bases and J 7 bases; bases outside gene matches: 8. Germline values: CDR1 SGHTA, CDR2 FQGNSA. The CDR3 has 14 residues. The CDR3 reads CASSPTGGIGGYTF. The DNA for the CDR3 is TGTGCCAGCAGCCCGACAGGGGGGATTGGTGGCTACACCTTC.

V and J are TRBV19 and TRBJ1-1; 8 nucleotides line up with TRBD1. The CDR3 consists of 15 residues. Germline CDR1 LNHDA, CDR2 SQIVND (reference sequence). Unmatched junction bases numbered 2, after V lost 1 base and J lost 1 base. The CDR3 DNA reads TGTGCCAGTAGTATAGGGGACAGGACGAACACTGAAGCTTTCTTT. It translates to CASSIGDRTNTEAFF.

J is TRBJ2-2 and V is TRBV5-1, with a weak D call TRBD1 (5 bases). The germline CDR1 and CDR2 sequences are SGHRS and YFSETQ. The CDR3 is made up of 15 amino acids. Trimming shortened V by 4 bases and J by 0 bases, and 10 bases separated the two germline ends. The chain's CDR3 is CASSPTVTNTGELFF. The CDR3 region has the DNA TGCGCCAGCAGCCCGACAGTGACGAACACCGGGGAGCTGTTTTTT. Full variable domain (missing parts from reference TRBV5-1 and TRBJ2-2): KAGVTQTPRYLIKTRGQQVTLSCSPISGHRSVSWYQQTPGQGLQFLFEYFSETQRNKGNFPGRFSGRQFSNSRSEMNVSTLELGDSALYLCASSPTVTNTGELFFGEGSRLTVL.

The J gene is TRBJ1-5, the V gene TRBV6-6, with D perhaps matching TRBD1 (5 bases). The V end was cut by 0 bases, the J end by 0 bases, with 9 bases between. Germline V gene sequence: CDR1 MNHNY, CDR2 SVGAGI (reference sequence). CDR3 length equals 16 residues. The CDR3 nucleotides are TGTGCCAGCAGTTACTCAGGACACCTTAGCAATCAGCCCCAGCATTTT. Its translation: CASSYSGHLSNQPQHF.

Comment on this clone: The same CDR3 also results from other DNA sequences found in this sample. This chain links TRBV11-2 with TRBJ2-5; 8 nucleotides line up with TRBD2. This CDR3 is built from 13 residues. V was pared by 3 bases and J by 4 bases, with 1 base of the junction left unmatched. Germline V gene sequence: CDR1 SGHAT, CDR2 FQNNGV. The CDR3 spells CASSFTSGETQYF. The CDR3 DNA sequence: TGTGCCAGCAGCTTCACTAGCGGAGAGACCCAGTACTTC.

The chain joins TRBV5-1 to TRBJ2-2, with TRBD2 matching 8 bases. The J segment lost 4 bases and the V segment lost 4 bases, leaving 9 bases of the junction unmatched. Germline V gene lookup returns CDR1 SGHRS and CDR2 YFSETQ. This CDR3 has 16 amino acids. The CDR3 spells CASSPLSGGSTGELFF. The CDR3 DNA follows: TGCGCCAGCAGCCCGTTGAGCGGGGGAAGCACCGGGGAGCTGTTTTTT.

This clone is a singleton in its sample. The rearrangement links TRBV5-4 to TRBJ2-1, with 11 bases that match TRBD1. The CDR3 sequence is 16 residues long. The junction had 9 bases not matched to a gene; V was cut back by 2 bases and J by 8 bases. From germline, CDR1 is SGHNT and CDR2 YYREEE (reference sequence). CDR3 DNA sequence: TGTGCCAGCAGCTTCGCTTTTGGACAGGGGGCCGATGAGCAGTTCTTC. Protein sequence: CASSFAFGQGADEQFF.

This chain connects TRBV6-4 to TRBJ2-2; D may be TRBD1 (5 bases). V shed 6 bases and J shed 1 base, with 9 bases lying between them. The CDR3 spans 14 residues. Germline V lookup: CDR1 MRHNA, CDR2 SNTAGT. The CDR3 is CASRLDMNTGELFF. CDR3 bases: TGTGCCAGCAGACTGGACATGAACACCGGGGAGCTGTTTTTT.